The next 20 T cell receptor beta chains were all read from a single sample in a study of T cell responses to AZD1222 COVID-19 vaccine. Some clones are missing from TCRdb's copy, which holds only in-frame ones; the method was immunoSEQ multiplex PCR. The sample comprises about 130,000 clones, roughly nine tenths of which are singletons, and 4.4% rests with the top ten. The source material was peripheral blood, sampled on day 0 of AZD1222 vaccination. These receptors came from an adult in good health.

V and J are TRBV24-1 and TRBJ1-2, with D tentatively TRBD1 (5 bases). V shed 4 bases and J shed 6 bases, with 17 bases lying between them. Germline loops: CDR1 KGHDR, CDR2 SFDVKD. This CDR3 has 15 amino acids. The CDR3 region has the DNA TGTGCCACCAGTGAGGGGGATACTGTGAGGGATGGCTACACCTTC. Translation: CATSEGDTVRDGYTF.

The V call is TRBV7-2, the J call TRBJ1-3; D is unclear. Germline lookup yields CDR1 SGHTA and CDR2 FQGNSA. The CDR3 is 16 amino acids. V was clipped by 1 base and J by 0 bases, with 10 bases between them. The CDR3 protein is CASSLEPVYSGNTIYF. In DNA form, the CDR3 reads TGTGCCAGCAGCTTAGAACCAGTATACTCTGGAAACACCATATATTTT. Full variable domain (rest looked up from reference TRBV7-2 and TRBJ1-3): GAGVSQSPSNKVTEKGKDVELRCDPISGHTALYWYRQSLGQGLEFLIYFQGNSAPDKSGLPSDRFSAERTGGSVSTLTIQRTQQEDSAVYLCASSLEPVYSGNTIYFGEGSWLTVV.

As DNA, the CDR3 is TGTGCCAGCATCAGGGACTGGCAAGAGACCCAGTACTTC. Translation: CASIRDWQETQYF. This chain uses TRBV2 with TRBJ2-5, with TRBD2 as a possible D gene (6 bases). In germline, CDR1 is SNHLY, CDR2 FYNNEI. The CDR3 covers 13 residues. The V and J ends lost 7 bases and 2 bases respectively, with 11 bases between them.

The chain carries TRBV4-2 and TRBJ1-2; D ambiguous. V dropped 0 bases and J dropped 8 bases, with 4 bases sitting between them. CDR1 and CDR2 (germline): LGHNA, YNFKEQ. The CDR3 totals 11 residues. CDR3 residues: CASSQDRGYTF. In DNA form, the CDR3 reads TGTGCCAGCAGCCAAGACAGGGGCTACACCTTC.

The chain is built from TRBV28 and TRBJ2-1, with 7 bases identical to TRBD2. The CDR3 loop spans 15 amino acids. Trimming took 4 bases from V and 9 from J; bases not matched to a gene: 12. In germline, CDR1 is MDHEN, CDR2 SYDVKM. For the CDR3, the DNA is TGTGCCAGCAGTTCCTCTAGCGGAAACTGGGGTGAGCAGTTCTTC. Protein: CASSSSSGNWGEQFF.

The genes are TRBV27 and TRBJ2-4; D is uncertain. V gave up 6 bases and J gave up 9 bases, with 9 bases separating them. This CDR3 is built from 11 residues. From germline, CDR1 is MNHEY and CDR2 SMNVEV (reference sequence). The CDR3 loop reads CASSPGGIQYF. The CDR3 nucleotides read TGTGCCAGCAGCCCCGGCGGCATTCAGTACTTC.

This clone has just a few counts. The rearrangement uses TRBV5-1 and TRBJ2-2, with D tentatively TRBD2 (7 bases). The V end was cut by 0 bases, the J end by 5 bases, with 14 bases between. The CDR3 totals 16 residues. Germline CDR1 reads SGHRS; CDR2 reads YFSETQ. CDR3 sequence (DNA): TGCGCCAGCAGCTTGGACGGGGGGCAGAGAACCGGGGAGCTGTTTTTT. It yields the protein CASSLDGGQRTGELFF.

This CDR3 reads CASGEKARSNQPQHF. The CDR3 region has the DNA TGTGCCAGCGGGGAGAAAGCTAGAAGCAATCAGCCCCAGCATTTT. The chain recombines TRBV28 with TRBJ1-5, with D unclear. Between the trimmed V and J ends, which lost 8 bases and 1 base, there was a span of 15 bases. The germline gives CDR1 MDHEN, CDR2 SYDVKM. This CDR3 comprises 15 residues.

The CDR3 DNA is TGTGCCAGCAGCCTCCAATTCGGGGAGCTGTTTTTT. It yields the protein CASSLQFGELFF. This rearrangement joins TRBV7-2 to TRBJ2-2; D call uncertain. The CDR3 consists of 12 residues. V gave up 5 bases and J gave up 7 bases, with 8 bases separating them. CDR1 and CDR2 from the germline V gene are SGHTA and FQGNSA.

V and J are TRBV5-6 and TRBJ1-2, with D hard to call. The CDR3 is 13 amino acids. The germline gives CDR1 SGHDT, CDR2 YYEEEE. Trimming removed 4 bases from V and 8 bases from J, with 15 bases in between. CDR3 in amino acids: CASSPGHIEGYTF. Written as DNA, the CDR3 is TGTGCCAGCAGCCCGGGCCATATAGAGGGCTACACCTTC.

The chain has TRBV7-3 and TRBJ1-2; D is ambiguous. The CDR3 loop spans 15 amino acids. CDR1 SGHTA and CDR2 FQGTGA come from the germline V gene. The V end lost 2 bases, the J end lost 0 bases, and 10 bases lay between the germline ends. CDR3 sequence: CASSLSGQANYGYTF. DNA of the CDR3: TGTGCCAGCAGCTTATCAGGCCAAGCTAACTATGGCTACACCTTC.

V gene TRBV2 combines with J gene TRBJ1-2; 7 bases agree with TRBD1. V gave up 6 bases and J gave up 3 bases; unmatched junction bases: 7. The CDR3 has 14 residues. CDR1 SNHLY and CDR2 FYNNEI come from the germline V gene. The CDR3 here is CASRGDSLYYGYTF. The CDR3 coding sequence is TGTGCCAGCAGAGGGGACAGCCTCTACTATGGCTACACCTTC.

The gene calls are TRBV5-1 and TRBJ2-7; D perhaps matches TRBD2 (5 bases). V was shortened by 5 bases and J by 3 bases, with 12 bases between the two germline ends. Germline-derived CDR1 and CDR2 are SGHRS and YFSETQ. The CDR3 loop spans 13 amino acids. CDR3 loop: CASSTLANYEQYF. The CDR3 region has the DNA TGCGCCAGCAGTACCTTAGCGAACTACGAGCAGTACTTC.

This clone appeared a single time. This chain joins TRBV28 and TRBJ2-7; 9 positions match TRBD1. This CDR3 has 14 amino acids. V gave up 3 bases and J gave up 9 bases; unmatched junction bases: 9. Germline CDR1 and CDR2: MDHEN and SYDVKM. The CDR3 DNA reads as TGTGCCAGCAGTTTCTCCGGGACAGGGAGGGGGCAGTACTTC. As protein: CASSFSGTGRGQYF.

The CDR3 region is CASSSTDRLAGPDTQYF. The CDR3 coding sequence is TGTGCCAGCAGCTCTACAGACCGACTAGCGGGGCCCGATACGCAGTATTTT. V and J are TRBV4-2 and TRBJ2-3; TRBD2 matches 11 bases. Trimming at V came to 5 bases and at J to 6 bases, leaving 13 bases not matched to a gene. CDR3 length: 17 amino acids. Germline values: CDR1 LGHNA, CDR2 YNFKEQ.

This chain uses TRBV30 with TRBJ2-5; no clear D. There are 13 residues in the CDR3. Per germline, CDR1 GTSNPN and CDR2 SVGIG (reference sequence). The V end lost 4 bases, the J end lost 5 bases, and 14 bases lay between the germline ends. The CDR3 protein is CAWKPRRVETQYF. DNA of the CDR3: TGTGCCTGGAAGCCGAGAAGGGTCGAGACCCAGTACTTC.

The chain couples TRBV29-1 to TRBJ1-2; D unclear. Trimming cost V 3 bases and J 4 bases, with 15 bases left between them. From germline, CDR1 is SQVTM and CDR2 ANQGSEA. This CDR3 is 14 amino acids long. The CDR3 protein is CSVDGPELSYGYTF. As DNA, the CDR3 is TGCAGCGTTGACGGCCCCGAACTGTCCTATGGCTACACCTTC.

The CDR3 spells CASSTGTGDSNVLTF. CDR3 DNA sequence: TGCGCCAGCAGCACCGGGACAGGAGACTCCAACGTCCTGACTTTC. The chain is built from TRBV4-3 and TRBJ2-6, with TRBD1 identical over 8 bases. CDR3 size: 15 residues. Losses at the gene ends were 5 bases for V and 8 bases for J; bases not matched to a gene: 8. Per the germline V gene, CDR1 is LGHNA and CDR2 is YSLEER.

The chain recombines TRBV3-1 (or the pseudogene TRBV3-2) with TRBJ1-2; 8 nucleotides agree with TRBD1. Germline V gene lookup returns CDR1 LGHDT and CDR2 YNNKEL (reference sequence). The CDR3 loop spans 14 amino acids. J gave up 3 bases and V 7 bases, and 7 bases lay outside the gene matches. The CDR3, as DNA: TGTGCCAGCACCCGGGGACAGGCGGACTATGGCTACACCTTC. Translated, it gives CASTRGQADYGYTF.

The chain uses TRBV11-2 and TRBJ1-2, with D tentatively TRBD1 (6 bases). CDR3 length equals 16 residues. Germline lookup yields CDR1 SGHAT and CDR2 FQNNGV. V shed 5 bases and J shed 1 base, with 17 bases lying between them. The CDR3 sequence is CASSIPGRGLNYGYTF. The CDR3 coding sequence is TGTGCCAGCAGCATCCCAGGCAGGGGACTTAACTATGGCTACACCTTC.